Reported below is one T cell receptor beta chain. Assay: immunoSEQ multiplex PCR; the TCRdb copy retains only in-frame clones and omits some. Of about 89,000 clones listed, approximately 89% are singletons. This entry comes from a study of control samples from healthy donors and cancer patients. Germline V gene lookup returns CDR1 KGHSH and CDR2 LQKENI. The CDR3 is 14 amino acids. V was trimmed by 3 bases and J by 0 bases, leaving 6 bases between them. The chain joins TRBV18 to TRBJ1-3; maybe TRBD1 (6 bases). Sample: blood. This sequence originates from a man aged 30-40 years in good health. In DNA form, the CDR3 reads TGTGCCAGCTCACCGGACAGCTCTGGAAACACCATATATTTT. Residues: CASSPDSSGNTIYF.